These T cell receptor beta chains were read from a single sample in a study of cytomegalovirus exposure and HLA in healthy donors. TCRdb keeps only in-frame clones here, not all; method: immunoSEQ multiplex PCR. The repertoire includes over 100,000 clones, 75% to 80% of them detected once, and approximately 6.3% sits in the top ten. Sequences were obtained from PBMCs. These receptors came from a man aged 55-75 years in good health and CMV-seropositive. Each CDR3 is given with its conserved first and last residue. A D gene is named only where the DNA matches it firmly. Expanded clones get a size class; other rows say once, few or many, or leave the size out.

size,V,D,J,DNA,CDR3
NA,TRBV5-1,NA,TRBJ1-1,TGCGCCAGCACCCCGGGGGGGTTGAACACTGAAGCTTTCTTT,CASTPGGLNTEAFF
NA,TRBV19,NA,TRBJ2-5,TGTGCCAGTAGTATCCTCTTCCTGGAGACCCAGTACTTC,CASSILFLETQYF
NA,TRBV7-2,NA,TRBJ2-3,TGTGCCAGCAGCACTAGGCGGGGAATCACAGATACGCAGTATTTT,CASSTRRGITDTQYF
NA,TRBV5-1,NA,TRBJ2-7,TGCGCCAGCAGCTTGAACGCTCTGGCGGCACGGGGGCAGTACTTC,CASSLNALAARGQYF
once,TRBV7-2,TRBD1,TRBJ1-6,TGTGCCAGCAGCCGGGACAAGGGGGCTAATTCACCCCTCCACTTT,CASSRDKGANSPLHF
few,TRBV5-6,TRBD2,TRBJ2-5,TGTGCCAGCAGCTTGCCTAGCGGGGGTACGGAGACCCAGTACTTC,CASSLPSGGTETQYF
NA,TRBV5-4,NA,TRBJ1-2,TGTGCCAGCACCCTACTATCGGGTAACTATGTCTACACCTTC,CASTLLSGNYVYTF
NA,TRBV10-3,NA,TRBJ2-2,TGTGCCATCAGCCTACTCACCGGGGAGCTATTTTTT,CAISLLTGELFF
NA,TRBV10-3,TRBD1,TRBJ2-2,TGTGCCATCAGTGGGACAGGAAGCGCCGGGGAGCTGTTTTTT,CAISGTGSAGELFF
NA,TRBV5-1,TRBD2,TRBJ2-5,TGCGCCAGCAGCTTGGGGACTAGTCAAGAGACCCAGTACTTC,CASSLGTSQETQYF
few,TRBV7-8,NA,TRBJ2-2,TGTGCCAGCAGCTTAGGCGGCAGCTTAAACACCGGGGAGCTGTTTTTT,CASSLGGSLNTGELFF
NA,TRBV19,TRBD2,TRBJ2-3,TGTGCCAGTAGTATCGGGACTACCCCTAGCACAGATACGCAGTATTTT,CASSIGTTPSTDTQYF
NA,TRBV6-1,TRBD2,TRBJ2-1,TGTGCCAGCAGTGAAAGGGCGGGGGGGCTCTACAATGAGCAGTTCTTC,CASSERAGGLYNEQFF